This record covers a single T cell receptor beta chain. The antigen is unknown. Profiling relied on immunoSEQ multiplex PCR, and the TCRdb table lists in-frame clones only, not all of them. This table holds roughly 130,000 clones, about 90% found once. This CDR3 is 13 amino acids long. Deletions cut 5 bases from V and 3 bases from J, with 10 bases between. Germline CDR1 is SGHTA and CDR2 is FQGNSA. The data were obtained in a study of T cell responses to AZD1222 COVID-19 vaccine. General study results and limits: Among vaccine-associated CD4 TCRs, coverage spanned spike, with dominance at 160-218 and 743-854.

This receptor was taken from an adult who received the AZD1222 COVID-19 vaccine. V and J are TRBV7-2 and TRBJ2-5; D assignment may be TRBD1 or TRBD2 (5 bases each). The starting material was peripheral blood, obtained 28 days after the second AZD1222 dose. CDR3 sequence reads: CASSLLGEETQYF. The CDR3 nucleotides are TGTGCCAGCAGCCTCTTGGGGGAAGAGACCCAGTACTTC. The whole variable domain, remainder taken from reference TRBV7-2 and TRBJ2-5, is GAGVSQSPSNKVTEKGKDVELRCDPISGHTALYWYRQSLGQGLEFLIYFQGNSAPDKSGLPSDRFSAERTGGSVSTLTIQRTQQEDSAVYLCASSLLGEETQYFGPGTRLLVL.